This TCR beta chain was retrieved from a study of T cells in Graves' hyperthyroidism and ophthalmopathy. Amplified regions were TCR beta CDR3 sequences from RNA transcripts. The HTBI set primed first-round TCR CDR3 RT-PCR. Via MiXCR, TCRdb re-called the multiplex PCR reads, giving one row per CDR3 protein. The sample consists of about 130,000 distinct CDR3 sequences, over 20% of them appearing once. Those with hyperthyroidism were 18 to 65 years old, newly diagnosed, and ill for under 2 months. The CDR3 length is 12 residues. V shed 8 bases and J shed 0 bases, with 8 bases lying between them. Germline V lookup: CDR1 KGHSH, CDR2 LQKENI. This clonotype was counted ten times or more.

The sequence came from a woman in her fifties or sixties with Graves' hyperthyroidism that later progressed to Graves' ophthalmopathy. Material: blood. The chain recombines TRBV18 with TRBJ2-7, with D uncertain. Here the CDR3 reads CASSPSSYEQYF. The CDR3 DNA reads as TGTGCCAGCAGCCCCTCCTCCTACGAGCAGTACTTC.